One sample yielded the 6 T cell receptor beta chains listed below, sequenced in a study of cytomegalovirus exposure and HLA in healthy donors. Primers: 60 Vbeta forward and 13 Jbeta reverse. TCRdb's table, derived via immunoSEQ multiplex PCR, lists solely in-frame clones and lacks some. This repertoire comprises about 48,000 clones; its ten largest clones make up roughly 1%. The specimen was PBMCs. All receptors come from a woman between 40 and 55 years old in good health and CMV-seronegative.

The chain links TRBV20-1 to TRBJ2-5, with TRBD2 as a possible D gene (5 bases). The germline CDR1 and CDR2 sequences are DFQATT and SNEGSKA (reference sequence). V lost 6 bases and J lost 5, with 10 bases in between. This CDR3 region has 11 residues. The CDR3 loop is CSANRGETQYF. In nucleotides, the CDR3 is TGCAGTGCGAACCGCGGGGAGACCCAGTACTTC.

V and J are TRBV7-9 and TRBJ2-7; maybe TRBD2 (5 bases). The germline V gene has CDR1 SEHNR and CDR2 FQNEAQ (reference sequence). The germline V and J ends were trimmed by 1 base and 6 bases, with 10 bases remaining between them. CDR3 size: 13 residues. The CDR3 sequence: CASSLVAGVEQYF. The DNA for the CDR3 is TGTGCCAGCAGCTTAGTAGCCGGGGTCGAGCAGTACTTC.

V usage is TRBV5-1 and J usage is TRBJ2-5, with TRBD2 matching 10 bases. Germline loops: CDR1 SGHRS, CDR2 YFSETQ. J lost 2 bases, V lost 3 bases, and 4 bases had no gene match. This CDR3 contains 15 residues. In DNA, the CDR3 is TGCGCCAGCAGCTGGGGACTAGCGAATCAAGAGACCCAGTACTTC. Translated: CASSWGLANQETQYF.

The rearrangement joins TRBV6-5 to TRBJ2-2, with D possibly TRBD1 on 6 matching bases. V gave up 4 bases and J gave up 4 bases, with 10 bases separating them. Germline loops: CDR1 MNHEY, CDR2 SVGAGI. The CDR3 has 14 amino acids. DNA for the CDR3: TGTGCCAGCAGTTCCCTAGGGGGCACCGGGGAGCTGTTTTTT. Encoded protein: CASSSLGGTGELFF.

CDR3 amino acids: CASSLVTSESNEQFF. CDR3 DNA: TGTGCCAGCAGCTTGGTGACTAGCGAGAGCAATGAGCAGTTCTTC. This rearrangement joins TRBV5-8 to TRBJ2-1, with TRBD2 identical over 8 bases. Germline CDR1 is SGHTS and CDR2 is YDEGEE. The trim removed 0 bases at V and 6 bases at J, leaving 5 bases unmatched. The CDR3 has 15 amino acids.

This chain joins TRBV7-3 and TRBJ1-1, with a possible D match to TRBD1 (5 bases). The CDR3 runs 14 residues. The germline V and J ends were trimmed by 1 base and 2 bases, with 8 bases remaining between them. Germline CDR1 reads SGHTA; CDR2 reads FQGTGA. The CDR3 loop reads CASSLRRDNTEAFF. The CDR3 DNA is TGTGCCAGCAGCTTAAGGCGGGACAACACTGAAGCTTTCTTT.